Sequencing of this T cell receptor (beta chain) was carried out in a study of blood T cell repertoires in COVID-19. Per germline, CDR1 MNHNS and CDR2 SASEGT. With 4 bases clipped from V and 4 bases from J, the junction kept 6 bases outside the gene matches. This CDR3 comprises 16 residues. Using immunoSEQ multiplex PCR, the repertoire was profiled, and TCRdb retains in-frame clones only, with some absent. The sample carries about 220,000 clones, about 88% recorded once. Sequencing was performed on peripheral blood. The V and J genes are TRBV6-1 and TRBJ2-7; 14 positions match TRBD2. This clonotype was obtained from a man aged 50-59 years who had recovered from COVID-19. The CDR3 region has the DNA TGTGCCAGCAGTGTAGGGACTAGCGGGAGTGGATACGAGCAGTACTTC. It is translated as CASSVGTSGSGYEQYF.